The table lists the clone carrying this TCR beta chain with a few counts. The data originate from a study of type 1 regulatory T cells. Looking at the study overall: T-allo10 is a Tr1-enriched, alloantigen-specific CD4 T cell product made in vitro.

V was pared by 0 bases and J by 0 bases, with 4 bases of the junction left unmatched. Germline CDR1 and CDR2: DFQATT and SNEGSKA (reference sequence). CDR3 length: 16 residues. One entry per CDR3 protein, called by TCRdb with MiXCR from the reads. The sample has 80,000 to 100,000 distinct CDR3 sequences, roughly 28% seen once. The source of this sequence is a human donor in good health. The specimen sequenced was CD4+ T cells, either the whole sample or a sorted fraction (not recorded which). The V and J genes are TRBV20-1 and TRBJ2-1; 8 nucleotides agree with TRBD2. This chain's CDR3 is CSARDRAGGSYNEQFF. The CDR3 nucleotides read TGCAGTGCTAGAGATCGGGCGGGAGGCTCCTACAATGAGCAGTTCTTC.